This TCR beta chain was found in a study of shared clonotypes between healthy human individuals (dated by TCRdb to about 2020). In the study overall: A couple of women and a few men aged 18 to 49 years were included in the cohort. For each donor, three plates each were used for CD4 naive and CD4 memory, two plates were used for CD8 naive, and one plate was used for CD8 memory. To estimate repertoire size and how much clonotype sharing occurs between individuals, the study deeply sequenced the blood TCR repertoires of several healthy adults. Different laboratories and diverse techniques were used to prepare libraries and sequence TCR repertoires, to increase sequencing depth and limit assay-specific biases. Per donor, leukapheresis produced somewhere between about 0.8 and 9 billion PBMCs. What the research found in general, with its limitations: Sharing across several donors was observed for approximately 5% of naive CD4, over 3% of naive CD8, 2% to 2.5% of memory CD4, and around 0.42% of memory CD8 clonotypes. Incomplete sequencing was indicated by rarefaction of sorted-subset datasets, despite the large sequencing depth. Larger estimated clonotype richness was generally found for naive subsets than for memory subsets. Clonotypes shared by all four sorted-subset donors showed higher generation probabilities than non-shared clonotypes. Pairwise subsampling indicated that sequencing depth was expected to affect the degree of clonotype sharing among donors. Sampling was restricted to blood, and TCR repertoires in tissue are likely to differ from TCR repertoires in blood. The genetic and exposure-history diversity represented was limited by the small number of donors.

CDR1 and CDR2 (MNHNY, SVGAGI) derive from the germline V gene (reference sequence). Measured from the cysteine to the phenylalanine, the CDR3 is 14 residues long. Only the CDR3 portion is preserved as DNA: 42 bases, with reading frame beginning at the first base. Deletion took 6 bases off V and 3 bases off J, with a span of 15 bases between the germline ends. Using the deep immunoSEQ assay, multiplex PCR amplified TCR CDR3 regions from genomic DNA. Genomic DNA extracted from each cell subset was distributed evenly over all wells of several immunoSEQ 96-well plates, and each plate served as one replicate. Each replicate PCR for sorted subsets received 150 to 250 ng genomic DNA, equal to about 30,000 T cell genomes. The purified libraries were quantified using a Qubit 3.0 fluorometer, sized with a Bioanalyzer 2100, and then quantified again using the KAPA Library Quantification kit. Every immunoSEQ 96-well plate was sequenced on a dedicated single-read 150-cycle Illumina NextSeq 550 flow cell. The published analysis was carried out like this. Because only junctional sequences without quality scores were contained in the immunoSEQ output, filtering matching that applied to full-length reads could not be performed. To assign V/J genes and CDR3, sequences were annotated against IMGT germline references using PyIR, a Python wrapper for IgBLAST v1.9. Reads were filtered out if the reads had weak V/J assignments (E-value above 1e-6), no CDR3, stop codons, out-of-frame junctions, or ambiguous translated residues. A V3J clonotype was defined by an identical inferred V gene, J gene, and CDR3 amino acid sequence. Percentage overlap between repertoires was calculated by dividing the number of shared unique clonotypes by the size of the smaller repertoire. Richness of each repertoire was evaluated using RTK rarefaction, the Chao1 estimator, and Recon v2.1 estimates of unobserved clonotypes. For all TCRbeta clonotypes obtained by the gDNA method from a few donors, generation probabilities were computed with OLGA. Entries here come from immuneACCESS through TCRdb and include only in-frame sequences with V and J called. Some clones fail to appear in such tables; in the studies checked, an unresolved V gene covers under half of the shortfall, and the cause of the remainder is unknown. That table supplies the V and J calls and clone size; D and trimming were determined from the DNA. This sample comprises about 1.5 million clones, roughly 98% of them detected only once. The leading ten clones occupy roughly 0.45% of the sample.

This clone was observed once. Its antigen remains undetermined. Per-base qualities were not stored, and no clone one base away is much larger. The donors were healthy, HIV-negative adults who had no recently reported acute infections or vaccinations. Only Caucasian adults living in Nashville, Tennessee, USA were represented among the donors. CD4+ T cells were enriched by magnetic negative selection, after which naive cells were positively selected on CD45RA and the negative fraction was taken as the memory subset. After blood collection by leukapheresis, PBMCs were isolated using Ficoll-Histopaque density gradient centrifugation and then cryopreserved in the vapor phase of liquid nitrogen. Analytical flow cytometry was used to check the purity and quantity of every magnetically sorted T cell population. Genomic DNA was isolated from every sorted fraction and measured by UV absorbance on a Nanodrop 2000c.

The rearranged segments are TRBV6-6 and TRBJ2-7; no confident D gene assignment can be made. The origin of this receptor is a man between 25 and 39 years old in good health. Sample: naive CD4+ T cells sorted from blood. The sample's cell subset or site label, in plain terms: CD45RA+ positively selected. Read as DNA, the sequence is TGTGCCAGCAGGGAGTCTCTCAACCTCTACGAGCAGTACTTC. Translation gives CASRESLNLYEQYF.